Below, 28 T cell receptor beta chains from the same sample are listed, as sequenced in a study of Ad26.COV2.S vaccination and SARS-CoV-2 variants. Sequencing was performed with immunoSEQ multiplex PCR; in TCRdb, only in-frame clones are kept and a portion is missing. The table has under 150,000 clones, 80% to 90% seen once. Material: peripheral blood, obtained after recovery from COVID-19. These receptors were collected from a human donor who had recovered from COVID-19.

V is TRBV7-6 and J is TRBJ1-6; unclear D gene. The V end was cut by 4 bases, the J end by 9 bases, with 16 bases between. Germline V gene data show CDR1 as SGHVS and CDR2 as FNYEAQ. The CDR3 runs 15 residues. CDR3 in amino acids: CASSSRPGEVSPLHF. Here the CDR3 DNA reads TGTGCCAGCAGCTCCCGGCCGGGCGAGGTTTCACCCCTCCACTTT.

This rearrangement joins TRBV4-3 to TRBJ2-1; D possibly corresponds to TRBD1 (5 bases). V dropped 4 bases and J dropped 8 bases, with 12 bases sitting between them. This CDR3 has 13 amino acids. Germline loops: CDR1 LGHNA, CDR2 YSLEER. The chain's CDR3 is CASSPDQGYEQFF. As DNA, the CDR3 is TGCGCCAGCAGCCCGGACCAGGGATATGAGCAGTTCTTC.

This chain joins TRBV9 and TRBJ2-3; D ambiguous. Trimming shortened V by 3 bases and J by 8 bases, and 10 bases separated the two germline ends. The CDR3 covers 12 residues. CDR1 is SGDLS and CDR2 is YYNGEE in the germline V gene. The CDR3 bases are TGTGCCAGCAGCGACAGCTGGAGTACGCAGTATTTT. It translates to CASSDSWSTQYF.

Details on this clone: The junction shows a germline mismatch at one end, possibly a read error. The chain uses TRBV5-4 and TRBJ2-1, with D hard to call. The CDR3 is made up of 13 amino acids. Germline CDR1 SGHNT, CDR2 YYREEE (reference sequence). CDR3 amino acids: CASRLDQNNEQFF. CDR3 coding DNA: TGTGCCAGCAGATTGGACCAGAACAATGAGCAGTTCTTC.

V is TRBV6-5 and J is TRBJ1-6; 8 nucleotides match TRBD1. Germline V lookup: CDR1 MNHEY, CDR2 SVGAGI. Trimming removed 4 bases from V and 0 bases from J; junction bases left unmatched: 2. The CDR3 spans 16 residues. This CDR3 reads CASSSTGGSYNSPLHF. In DNA, the CDR3 is TGTGCCAGCAGTTCAACAGGGGGCTCCTATAATTCACCCCTCCACTTT.

The chain recombines TRBV5-4 with TRBJ2-3; 9 nucleotides agree with TRBD2. The CDR3 sequence is 15 residues long. Germline V gene sequence: CDR1 SGHNT, CDR2 YYREEE (reference sequence). V shed 4 bases, J shed 1 base, and the junction held 4 bases outside the gene matches. Here the CDR3 reads CASSLRTSGTDTQYF. The CDR3 nucleotides are TGTGCCAGCAGCCTACGGACTAGCGGCACAGATACGCAGTATTTT.

About this clone: This could be a read error, since a much larger clone is one nucleotide away. This specimen includes other DNA sequences encoding the same CDR3. CDR3 DNA: TGTGCCAGCAGTTTACTGAACACTGAAGCTTTCTTT. This encodes CASSLLNTEAFF. This rearrangement joins TRBV12-3 or TRBV12-4 to TRBJ1-1; D uncertain. The CDR3 is 12 residues long. V lost 2 bases and J 0 bases, leaving 1 base between the germline ends.

This rearrangement joins TRBV5-1 to TRBJ2-3; a weak D match, TRBD1 (6 bases). CDR3 length equals 15 residues. CDR1 is SGHRS, CDR2 YFSETQ, per germline. Trimming took 0 bases from V and 1 from J, leaving 9 bases between them. CDR3 region: CASSLGGGGTDTQYF. The CDR3 coding sequence is TGCGCCAGCAGCTTGGGAGGGGGAGGCACAGATACGCAGTATTTT.

The rearrangement joins TRBV5-1 to TRBJ2-7, with D maybe TRBD2 (6 bases). The CDR3 length is 14 residues. CDR1 and CDR2 from the germline V gene are SGHRS and YFSETQ. Trimming removed 4 bases from V and 2 bases from J, with 13 bases in between. This chain's CDR3 is CASSRREPPYEQYF. In DNA, the CDR3 is TGCGCCAGCAGCAGGAGGGAACCCCCCTACGAGCAGTACTTC.

The gene calls are TRBV29-1 and TRBJ1-1; weak D call: TRBD1 (5 bases). Germline assignment: CDR1 SQVTM and CDR2 ANQGSEA. V lost 4 bases to trimming and J lost 4 bases, with 13 bases between them. This CDR3 is 13 amino acids long. CDR3 nucleotide sequence: TGCAGCGTTGTCTCAGGAGGGGTCACTGAAGCTTTCTTT. It is translated as CSVVSGGVTEAFF.

This chain joins TRBV6-5 and TRBJ2-7; 7 nucleotides match TRBD1. J gave up 3 bases and V 5 bases, and 4 bases lay outside the gene matches. This CDR3 spans 13 amino acids. Germline V CDR1 and CDR2: MNHEY, SVGAGI. CDR3 sequence: CASSPGQYYEQYF. The CDR3 nucleotides are TGTGCCAGCAGTCCGGGACAGTACTACGAGCAGTACTTC.

The rearrangement links TRBV6-1 to TRBJ2-1; 10 positions match TRBD1. The V gene end was trimmed by 3 bases and the J gene end by 3 bases; junction bases not matched to a gene: 5. The germline gives CDR1 MNHNS, CDR2 SASEGT. This CDR3 has 16 residues. In DNA, the CDR3 is TGTGCCAGCAGTGATCCGACAGGGGGCTTCTACAATGAGCAGTTCTTC. Residues: CASSDPTGGFYNEQFF.

Only a few counts were recorded for this clone. Here the CDR3 DNA reads TGTGCCAGCAGTGTCAAGGGTAACTATGGCTACACCTTC. Translating it yields CASSVKGNYGYTF. The gene calls are TRBV2 and TRBJ1-2; no clear D. Trimming stripped 4 bases from V and 1 base from J, with 7 bases between. Germline V CDR1 and CDR2: SNHLY, FYNNEI. This CDR3 spans 13 amino acids.

The gene calls are TRBV7-8 and TRBJ2-5; D is possibly TRBD1 (5 bases). CDR3 length: 16 residues. Trimming shortened V by 5 bases and J by 0 bases, and 16 bases separated the two germline ends. In germline, CDR1 is SGHVS, CDR2 FQNEAQ. CDR3 DNA sequence: TGTGCCAGCAGCACCCCAGGGCTAGTGTACCAAGAGACCCAGTACTTC. Its translation: CASSTPGLVYQETQYF.

The V gene is TRBV6-5, the J gene TRBJ1-6; 7 positions match TRBD1. The CDR3 sequence is 14 residues long. Germline V CDR1 and CDR2: MNHEY, SVGAGI. With V trimmed by 0 bases and J by 9 bases, 2 bases remained unmatched. CDR3 nucleotides: TGTGCCAGCAGTTACTCACAGGGGCGTTCACCCCTCCACTTT. Translating it yields CASSYSQGRSPLHF.

This clone is a singleton in its sample. This chain links TRBV28 with TRBJ2-2; 7 nucleotides line up with TRBD1. V was pared by 5 bases and J by 6 bases, with 12 bases of the junction left unmatched. Germline CDR1 and CDR2: MDHEN and SYDVKM. This CDR3 is 16 amino acids long. Here the CDR3 reads CASSLTGTAISGELFF. The DNA for the CDR3 is TGTGCCAGCAGTCTTACCGGGACAGCCATCTCCGGGGAGCTGTTTTTT.

This rearrangement joins TRBV6-6 to TRBJ2-7; 7 bases match TRBD1. From germline, CDR1 is MNHNY and CDR2 SVGAGI (reference sequence). V trimming: 6 bases; J trimming: 2 bases; junction bases outside the gene matches: 1. The CDR3 is 12 residues long. This CDR3 reads CASSTGAYEQYF. As DNA, the CDR3 is TGTGCCAGCAGCACAGGGGCCTACGAGCAGTACTTC.

In nucleotides, the CDR3 is TGTGCCAGCAGTGGTATTGACAGGGGATTTGGCTACACCTTC. This translates into CASSGIDRGFGYTF. The chain links TRBV2 to TRBJ1-2; 8 nucleotides line up with TRBD1. This CDR3 contains 14 residues. V lost 4 bases and J lost 7; bases outside the gene matches: 8. Germline CDR1 and CDR2: SNHLY and FYNNEI.

The V gene is TRBV6-5, the J gene TRBJ1-1, with D unclear. The germline V gene has CDR1 MNHEY and CDR2 SVGAGI. The CDR3 consists of 11 residues. V lost 8 bases to trimming and J lost 1 base, with 5 bases between them. In DNA form, the CDR3 reads TGTGCCAGCCGAGAGAACACTGAAGCTTTCTTT. Its protein is CASRENTEAFF.

The rearrangement joins TRBV6-6 to TRBJ1-2; D remains ambiguous. Germline V lookup: CDR1 MNHNY, CDR2 SVGAGI (reference sequence). This CDR3 is built from 14 residues. Trimming cost V 7 bases and J 8 bases, with 20 bases left between them. The CDR3 coding sequence is TGTGCCAGCACCAAAGGAGGCGCGCTTGGGGGCTACACCTTC. Translating it yields CASTKGGALGGYTF.

The gene calls are TRBV7-2 and TRBJ1-1; a possible D gene is TRBD1 (6 bases). V was pared by 5 bases and J by 1 base, with 26 bases between. CDR3 length: 19 amino acids. Germline-derived CDR1 and CDR2 are SGHTA and FQGNSA. CDR3 bases: TGTGCCAGCAGCCAGGCCCCCGGGACACGGGTGTTACCGAACACTGAAGCTTTCTTT. Protein product: CASSQAPGTRVLPNTEAFF.

The V and J genes are TRBV18 and TRBJ1-3, with D possibly TRBD1 on 5 matching bases. The germline V gene encodes CDR1 KGHSH and CDR2 LQKENI. The CDR3 consists of 15 residues. Trimming left V 2 bases short and J 4 bases short, with 12 bases between. The CDR3 sequence: CASSPAGGKGNTIYF. Here the CDR3 DNA reads TGTGCCAGCTCACCAGCGGGGGGGAAAGGAAACACCATATATTTT.

This clone has only a few counts. The chain carries TRBV4-3 and TRBJ2-5, with D perhaps matching TRBD2 (5 bases). Looked up from germline, CDR1 is LGHNA and CDR2 is YSLEER. The CDR3 is 17 amino acids. V gave up 3 bases and J gave up 1 base, with 18 bases separating them. CDR3 in amino acids: CASSQGGLRPGQETQYF. DNA of the CDR3: TGCGCCAGCAGCCAGGGCGGGCTTCGGCCAGGCCAAGAGACCCAGTACTTC.

The rearrangement uses TRBV19 and TRBJ1-3; D is unclear. V was pared by 1 base and J by 3 bases, with 13 bases between. CDR1 is LNHDA, CDR2 SQIVND, per germline (reference sequence). The CDR3 has 16 residues. In DNA, the CDR3 is TGTGCCAGTAGTATAGCCCCTGACCGTAGTGGAAACACCATATATTTT. It encodes CASSIAPDRSGNTIYF. Full variable domain (outside the CDR3, taken from reference TRBV19 and TRBJ1-3): DGGITQSPKYLFRKEGQNVTLSCEQNLNHDAMYWYRQDPGQGLRLIYYSQIVNDFQKGDIAEGYSVSREKKESFPLTVTSAQKNPTAFYLCASSIAPDRSGNTIYFGEGSWLTVV.

This clone was counted a single time. The CDR3 DNA is TGTGCCAGCAGCATTTTAGGGGATCGCTACACCTTC. Protein: CASSILGDRYTF. The V call is TRBV12-3 or TRBV12-4, the J call TRBJ1-2, with D tentatively TRBD1 (5 bases). V was pared by 6 bases and J by 9 bases, with 14 bases between. The CDR3 totals 12 residues.

The chain employs TRBV10-2 and TRBJ2-3; 8 bases align to TRBD1. The CDR3 contains 16 residues. The V and J ends lost 9 bases and 0 bases, in that order; junction bases with no gene match: 11. Germline V lookup: CDR1 WSHSY, CDR2 SAAADI. The CDR3 loop reads CASRTSGTGSTDTQYF. In DNA, the CDR3 is TGCGCCAGTAGAACGTCCGGGACAGGCAGCACAGATACGCAGTATTTT.

The chain uses TRBV29-1 and TRBJ1-2; tentatively, D is TRBD1 (6 bases). The CDR3 runs to 11 residues. Germline lookup yields CDR1 SQVTM and CDR2 ANQGSEA. V lost 7 bases, J lost 6 bases, and 12 bases lay in between. This chain's CDR3 is CSATGKNGYTF. Here the CDR3 DNA reads TGCAGCGCAACAGGGAAAAATGGCTACACCTTC.

The rearrangement links TRBV7-9 to TRBJ2-2, with 9 nucleotides matching TRBD1. Trimming cost V 5 bases and J 5 bases; bases outside gene matches: 12. This CDR3 has 17 residues. Germline CDR1 is SEHNR and CDR2 is FQNEAQ (reference sequence). The CDR3 reads CASSHLPGQGETGELFF. CDR3 in DNA: TGTGCCAGCAGCCACCTTCCGGGACAGGGAGAGACCGGGGAGCTGTTTTTT. Complete variable domain (other parts from reference TRBV7-9 and TRBJ2-2): DTGVSQNPRHKITKRGQNVTFRCDPISEHNRLYWYRQTLGQGPEFLTYFQNEAQLEKSRLLSDRFSAERPKGSFSTLEIQRTEQGDSAMYLCASSHLPGQGETGELFFGEGSRLTVL.